Below, one TCR beta chain is given with its context. This clone came up a few times. It has no known antigen specificity. Base qualities are not at hand, and no much larger clone is one base apart. This specimen comes from a study of blood T cell repertoires in COVID-19 (dated by TCRdb to the early 2020s). About the full investigation: Collaborator samples came from the United States, Italy and Spain and covered acute and convalescent phases of COVID-19. The material from the prospective study consisted of cDNA or gDNA derived from T cells, B-cell-depleted T cells, or PBMCs. The dataset comprised deeply sampled blood TCRbeta repertoires from subjects exposed to, actively infected with, or recovered from COVID-19. The repertoires were released in a freely available public database intended as a resource for research on the immune response to SARS-CoV-2. Samples were obtained from the ongoing ImmuneRACE study (first 160 participants) and from about 1,300 subjects provided by 6 global collaborators. The sample metadata nearly always contained a de-identified subject ID, COVID-19 status, age in years and sex. Where available, HLA class I and class II types were obtained from metadata supplied by the sample provider rather than from assay-based typing.

Via the germline V gene (reference sequence), CDR1 is SEHNR and CDR2 FQNEAQ. Trimming leaves V shorter by 3 bases and J shorter by 10 bases, with the junction holding 10 bases beyond the gene matches. Including cysteine and phenylalanine, the CDR3 has 16 amino acids. Only CDR3 DNA remains: 48 bases, in frame from the first base. TCRbeta CDR3 regions were amplified from genomic DNA using the immunoSEQ Assay, a bias-controlled multiplex PCR. The authors' analysis ran thus. Nucleated cell counts per sample were estimated from amplification of reference gene primers within the assay. To quantify the absolute abundance of each unique TCRbeta CDR3 rearrangement, sequence reads were collapsed and filtered. For each sample, productive Simpson clonality was calculated as the square root of Simpson's diversity index over productive rearrangements. In its TCRdb copy, this immuneACCESS table keeps in-frame sequences only and misses some clones. Where compared with another copy, unresolved V genes explain less than half of these, and the others have no known cause. V and J calls and clone size follow that table, whereas D and trimming were derived from the DNA. The sample table lists over 100,000 clones, roughly 84% of them with a count of one. In total, the top ten clones hold 3.9% of the sample.

Findings and caveats that apply to the study as a whole: How much clinical and demographic metadata was included differed by source and by participant, and the metadata was provided uncurated.

Participants in the prospective study were enrolled through a virtual design, were aged about 18 to 100 years, and lived in roughly 25 United States geographic areas. To assign participants to cohorts, the prospective study relied on clinical history that participants themselves reported in a screening survey and a study questionnaire. For ImmuneRACE Cohort 3, a participant was defined as recovered based on two consecutive negative NP/OP PCR tests, clearance by a healthcare professional, or resolution of symptoms. In the prospective study, whole blood, serum and a nasopharyngeal or oropharyngeal swab were collected from each participant by mobile phlebotomists. Over a roughly two-month period, participants in the prospective study had the option of providing additional blood draws and questionnaires. Before DNA extraction, prospective study blood samples were shipped either frozen or at room temperature.

This TCR came from a woman aged 30 to 39 who had recovered from COVID-19. Material: PBMCs or T cells enriched from blood (not recorded which). The V gene is TRBV7-9 and the J gene is TRBJ2-1, and 12 junctional nucleotides match TRBD2. The CDR3 has the sequence CASSFVPGLAGTEQFF. The sequenced DNA is TGTGCCAGCAGCTTCGTCCCGGGACTAGCGGGTACCGAGCAGTTCTTC.